This is a list of T cell receptor beta chains from one sample in a study of beta chain features in type 1 diabetes. TCRdb's table, derived via immunoSEQ multiplex PCR, lists solely in-frame clones and lacks some. This repertoire shows more than 550,000 clones, 11% to 15% found once; its top ten account for roughly 0.04%. The specimen sequenced was naive CD4+ T cells from blood. The receptors were gathered from a man aged 18 to 30 with type 1 diabetes. The CDR3 runs from the conserved cysteine through the conserved F or W. A D gene is named only where the DNA matches it firmly. Clone size, where shown, is once, few, many, or a class for clones that have expanded.

v_call clone_size d_call cdr3_aa
TRBV5-1 few . CASSLADHQETQYF
TRBV18 . . CASSPAAGQGDTEAFF
TRBV15 few . CATSADRLLSEAFF
TRBV5-1 . . CASSPTAVEEQYF
TRBV2 . . CASGRGEGFF
TRBV9 . TRBD1 CASSGRQGNNSPLHF
TRBV30 few . CAWMERIPSYEQYF
TRBV7-9 few . CASSQYRGNNEQFF
TRBV18 . TRBD1 CASSPGQGGQETQYF
TRBV7-9 . TRBD1 CASSFPAGTENTEAFF
TRBV9 few TRBD2 CASSVGGGSSNEQYF
TRBV30 few . CAWSAQGFVGEQYF
TRBV4-1 . . CASAGDQGRTEAFF
TRBV27 . . CASSFSRANIQYF
TRBV29-1 . TRBD1 CSVQQGTSGNQPQHF
TRBV28 few . CASSPPGRVYEQYF
TRBV18 . . CASSPASRDGYTF
TRBV2 . . CASRGGPLVGYTF
TRBV18 . . CASSMTGRANYGYTF
TRBV11-2 . TRBD2 CASNPAGGITDTQYF
TRBV30 . . CAWSVGRADTDTQYF
TRBV10-3 . TRBD1 CATGGQGNQPQHF
TRBV5-4 few . CASSLAPTYEQYF
TRBV4-2 . . CASTPPGGLNTEAFF
TRBV30 . TRBD1 CAWSKEFGTGYEKLFF
TRBV5-1 few . CASSSDVQEAFF
TRBV29-1 few TRBD1 CSVARRDRGYEQYF
TRBV9 few . CASSVGGTGELFF
TRBV4-2 few TRBD1 CASSQRGTDYNSPLHF
TRBV30 . TRBD2 CASRPSGSRHEQFF
TRBV28 few . CASTPGISYGYTF
TRBV27 . TRBD1 CASSFRDREYNEQFF
TRBV4-3 . . CASSQDPAGSVSGNTIYF
TRBV6-1 few . CASSVTGNTEAFF
TRBV28 few . CASSLVDLDNQPQHF
TRBV6-6 few TRBD2 CAVTSGRGNEQFF
TRBV7-9 few TRBD2 CASRTRAGGTGELFF
TRBV10-3 few TRBD2 CAIRPSGSHNEQFF